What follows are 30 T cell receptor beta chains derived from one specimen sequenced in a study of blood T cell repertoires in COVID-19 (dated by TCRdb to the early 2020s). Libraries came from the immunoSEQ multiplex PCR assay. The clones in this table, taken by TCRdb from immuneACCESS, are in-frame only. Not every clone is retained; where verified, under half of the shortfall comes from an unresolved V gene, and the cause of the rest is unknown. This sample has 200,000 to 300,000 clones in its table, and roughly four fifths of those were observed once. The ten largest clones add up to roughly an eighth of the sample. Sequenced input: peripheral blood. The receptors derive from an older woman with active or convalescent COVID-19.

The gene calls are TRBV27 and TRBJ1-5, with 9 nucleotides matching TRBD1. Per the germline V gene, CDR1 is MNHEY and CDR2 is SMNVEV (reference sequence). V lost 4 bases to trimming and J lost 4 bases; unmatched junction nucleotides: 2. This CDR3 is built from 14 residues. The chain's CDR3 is CASSYRGQNQPQHF. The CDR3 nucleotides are TGTGCCAGCAGTTACAGGGGGCAAAATCAGCCCCAGCATTTT.

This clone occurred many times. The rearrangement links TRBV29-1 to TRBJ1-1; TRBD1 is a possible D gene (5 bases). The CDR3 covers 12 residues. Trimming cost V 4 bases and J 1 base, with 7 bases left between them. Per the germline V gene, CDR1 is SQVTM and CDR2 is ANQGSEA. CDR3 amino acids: CSVGRGNTEAFF. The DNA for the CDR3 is TGCAGCGTTGGAAGGGGGAACACTGAAGCTTTCTTT.

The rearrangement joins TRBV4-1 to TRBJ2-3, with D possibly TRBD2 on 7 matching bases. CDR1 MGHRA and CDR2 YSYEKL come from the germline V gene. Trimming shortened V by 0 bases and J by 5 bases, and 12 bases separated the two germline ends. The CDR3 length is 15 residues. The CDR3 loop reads CASSQEGGQVDTQYF. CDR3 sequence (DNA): TGCGCCAGCAGCCAAGAGGGGGGGCAAGTAGATACGCAGTATTTT.

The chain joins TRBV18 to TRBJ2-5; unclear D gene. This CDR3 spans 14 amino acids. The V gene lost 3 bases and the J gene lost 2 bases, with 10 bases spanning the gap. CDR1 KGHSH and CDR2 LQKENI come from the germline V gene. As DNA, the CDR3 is TGTGCCAGCTCACCGTCTCAGGAACAAGAGACCCAGTACTTC. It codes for CASSPSQEQETQYF.

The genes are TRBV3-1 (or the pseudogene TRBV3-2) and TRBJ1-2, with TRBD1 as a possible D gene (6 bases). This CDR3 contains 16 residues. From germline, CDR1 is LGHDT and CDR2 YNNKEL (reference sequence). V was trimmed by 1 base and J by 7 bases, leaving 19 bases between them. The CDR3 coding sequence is TGTGCCAGCAGCCAAGTCAGGGGCGGATCTTTTCGTGGCTACACCTTC. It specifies CASSQVRGGSFRGYTF.

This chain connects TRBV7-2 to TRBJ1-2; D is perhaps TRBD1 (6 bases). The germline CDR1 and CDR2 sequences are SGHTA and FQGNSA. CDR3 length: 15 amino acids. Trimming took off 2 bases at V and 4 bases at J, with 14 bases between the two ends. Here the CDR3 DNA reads TGTGCCAGCAGCTTAAGGGTTACGGACAGCTATGGCTACACCTTC. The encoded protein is CASSLRVTDSYGYTF. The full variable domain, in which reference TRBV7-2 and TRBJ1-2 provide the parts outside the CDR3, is GAGVSQSPSNKVTEKGKDVELRCDPISGHTALYWYRQSLGQGLEFLIYFQGNSAPDKSGLPSDRFSAERTGGSVSTLTIQRTQQEDSAVYLCASSLRVTDSYGYTFGSGTRLTVV.

CDR3 DNA: TGTGCCAGCAGCCCTCTCGGGGCCTACAATGAGCAGTTCTTC. As protein: CASSPLGAYNEQFF. V gene TRBV3-1 (or the pseudogene TRBV3-2) combines with J gene TRBJ2-1; the D gene is possibly TRBD2 (5 bases). Trimming removed 4 bases from V and 2 bases from J, with 9 bases in between. Per the germline V gene, CDR1 is LGHDT and CDR2 is YNNKEL (reference sequence). The CDR3 contains 14 residues.

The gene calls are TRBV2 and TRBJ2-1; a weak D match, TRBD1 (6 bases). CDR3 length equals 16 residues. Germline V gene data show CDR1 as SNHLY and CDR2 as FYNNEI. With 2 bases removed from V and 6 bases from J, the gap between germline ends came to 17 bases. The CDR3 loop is CASSEMGASWGNEQFF. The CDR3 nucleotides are TGTGCCAGCAGTGAAATGGGGGCTAGCTGGGGCAATGAGCAGTTCTTC.

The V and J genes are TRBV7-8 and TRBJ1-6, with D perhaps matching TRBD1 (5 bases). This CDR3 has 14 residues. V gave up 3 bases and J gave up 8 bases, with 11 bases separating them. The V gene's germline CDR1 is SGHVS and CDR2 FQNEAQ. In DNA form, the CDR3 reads TGTGCCAGCAGCTTGTTGGGGGGAGATTCACCCCTCCACTTT. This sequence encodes CASSLLGGDSPLHF.

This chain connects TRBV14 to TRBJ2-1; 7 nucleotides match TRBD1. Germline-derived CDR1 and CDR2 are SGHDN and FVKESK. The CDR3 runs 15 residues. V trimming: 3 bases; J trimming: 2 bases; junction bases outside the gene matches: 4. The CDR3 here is CASSQPGTAYNEQFF. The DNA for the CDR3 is TGTGCCAGCAGCCAGCCCGGGACAGCCTACAATGAGCAGTTCTTC.

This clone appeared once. For the CDR3, the DNA is TGCGCCAGCAGCTTGGGGGGCTTGACAGGGGACAGAAGGAACACTGAAGCTTTCTTT. This encodes CASSLGGLTGDRRNTEAFF. The chain links TRBV5-1 to TRBJ1-1; 8 bases map to TRBD1. This CDR3 spans 19 amino acids. J was trimmed by 1 base and V by 0 bases; bases with no gene match: 14. CDR1 is SGHRS, CDR2 YFSETQ, per germline.

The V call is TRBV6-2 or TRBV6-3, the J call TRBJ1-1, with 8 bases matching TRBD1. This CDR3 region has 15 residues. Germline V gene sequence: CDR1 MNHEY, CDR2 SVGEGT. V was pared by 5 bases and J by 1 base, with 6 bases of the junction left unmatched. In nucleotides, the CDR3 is TGTGCCAGCAGTGACTTCGGACAGGGGAACACTGAAGCTTTCTTT. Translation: CASSDFGQGNTEAFF.

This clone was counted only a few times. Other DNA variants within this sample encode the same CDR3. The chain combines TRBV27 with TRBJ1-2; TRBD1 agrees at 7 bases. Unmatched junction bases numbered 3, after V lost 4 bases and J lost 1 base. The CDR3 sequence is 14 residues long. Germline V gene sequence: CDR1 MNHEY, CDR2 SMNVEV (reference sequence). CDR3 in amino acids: CASSSNRGNYGYTF. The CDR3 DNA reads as TGTGCCAGCAGTTCCAACAGGGGTAACTATGGCTACACCTTC.

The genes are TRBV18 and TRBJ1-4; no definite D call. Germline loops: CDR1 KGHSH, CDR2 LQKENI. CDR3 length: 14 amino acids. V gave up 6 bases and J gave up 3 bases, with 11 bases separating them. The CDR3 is CASSPAQANEKLFF. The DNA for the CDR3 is TGTGCCAGCTCCCCCGCGCAAGCTAATGAAAAACTGTTTTTT.

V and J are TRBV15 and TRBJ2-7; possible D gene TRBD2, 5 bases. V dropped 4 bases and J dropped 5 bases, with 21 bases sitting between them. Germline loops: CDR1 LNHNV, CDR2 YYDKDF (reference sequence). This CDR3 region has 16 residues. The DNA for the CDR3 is TGTGCCACCAGCACCCCGGATACCTGGACTTTCCACGAGCAGTACTTC. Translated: CATSTPDTWTFHEQYF.

The DNA of the CDR3 is TGTGCCAGCAGACCCGGGACAGGGGGCCTGGAGACCCAGTACTTC. Protein sequence: CASRPGTGGLETQYF. The rearrangement uses TRBV2 and TRBJ2-5, with TRBD1 matching 12 bases. The CDR3 covers 15 residues. V was pared by 6 bases and J by 5 bases, with 7 bases of the junction left unmatched. Germline-derived CDR1 and CDR2 are SNHLY and FYNNEI.

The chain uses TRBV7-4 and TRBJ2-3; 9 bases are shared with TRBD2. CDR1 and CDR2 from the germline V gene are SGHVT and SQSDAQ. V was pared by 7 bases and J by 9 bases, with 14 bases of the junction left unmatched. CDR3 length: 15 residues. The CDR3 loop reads CASTSQAGGPNTQYF. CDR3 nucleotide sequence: TGTGCCAGCACCTCGCAGGCGGGGGGGCCGAACACGCAGTATTTT.

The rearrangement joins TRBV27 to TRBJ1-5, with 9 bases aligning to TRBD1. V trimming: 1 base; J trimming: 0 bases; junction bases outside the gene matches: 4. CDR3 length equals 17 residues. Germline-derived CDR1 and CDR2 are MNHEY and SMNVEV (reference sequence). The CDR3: CASSLYRTGASNQPQHF. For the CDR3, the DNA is TGTGCCAGCAGTTTATACCGGACAGGGGCTAGCAATCAGCCCCAGCATTTT.

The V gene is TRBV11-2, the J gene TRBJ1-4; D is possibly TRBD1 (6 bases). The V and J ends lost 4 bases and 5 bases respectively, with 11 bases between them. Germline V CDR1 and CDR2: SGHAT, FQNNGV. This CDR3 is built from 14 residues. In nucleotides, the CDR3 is TGTGCCAGCAGCTCCTGGGACATCAATGAAAAACTGTTTTTT. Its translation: CASSSWDINEKLFF. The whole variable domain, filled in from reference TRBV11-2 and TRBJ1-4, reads EAGVAQSPRYKIIEKRQSVAFWCNPISGHATLYWYQQILGQGPKLLIQFQNNGVVDDSQLPKDRFSAERLKGVDSTLKIQPAKLEDSAVYLCASSSWDINEKLFFGSGTQLSVL.

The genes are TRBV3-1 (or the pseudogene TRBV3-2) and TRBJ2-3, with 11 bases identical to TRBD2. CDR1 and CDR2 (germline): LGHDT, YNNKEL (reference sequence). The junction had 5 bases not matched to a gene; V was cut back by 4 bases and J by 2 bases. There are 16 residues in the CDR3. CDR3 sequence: CASSPRLAGTTDTQYF. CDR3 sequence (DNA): TGTGCCAGCAGCCCCCGACTAGCGGGGACCACAGATACGCAGTATTTT.

The CDR3 region has the DNA TGTGCCAGCAGTCAGGGGGGGACTAATGAAAAACTGTTTTTT. Its protein product is CASSQGGTNEKLFF. V and J are TRBV6-6 and TRBJ1-4; 7 bases map to TRBD1. This CDR3 spans 14 amino acids. Trimming removed 5 bases from V and 2 bases from J; junction bases left unmatched: 2. Germline lookup yields CDR1 MNHNY and CDR2 SVGAGI (reference sequence).

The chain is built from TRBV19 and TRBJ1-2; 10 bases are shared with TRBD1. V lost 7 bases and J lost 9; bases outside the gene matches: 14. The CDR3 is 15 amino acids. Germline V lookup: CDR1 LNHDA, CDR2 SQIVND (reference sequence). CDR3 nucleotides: TGTGCCAGTACCCTAACTCCGGGACAGGGGACCCGCTACACCTTC. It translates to CASTLTPGQGTRYTF.

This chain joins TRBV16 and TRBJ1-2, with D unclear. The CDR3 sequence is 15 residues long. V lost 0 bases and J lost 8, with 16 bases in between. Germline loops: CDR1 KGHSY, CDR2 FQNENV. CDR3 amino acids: CASSQSPKDLRGYTF. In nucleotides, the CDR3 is TGTGCCAGCAGCCAATCGCCCAAGGACTTACGGGGCTACACCTTC. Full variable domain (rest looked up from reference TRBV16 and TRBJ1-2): GEEVAQTPKHLVRGEGQKAKLYCAPIKGHSYVFWYQQVLKNEFKFLISFQNENVFDETGMPKERFSAKCLPNSPCSLEIQATKLEDSAVYFCASSQSPKDLRGYTFGSGTRLTVV.

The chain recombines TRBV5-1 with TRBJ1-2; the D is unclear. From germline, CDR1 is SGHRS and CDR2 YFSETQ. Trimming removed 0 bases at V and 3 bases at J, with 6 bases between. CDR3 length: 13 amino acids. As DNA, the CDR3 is TGCGCCAGCAGCTTGGAGGGAGACTATGGCTACACCTTC. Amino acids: CASSLEGDYGYTF.

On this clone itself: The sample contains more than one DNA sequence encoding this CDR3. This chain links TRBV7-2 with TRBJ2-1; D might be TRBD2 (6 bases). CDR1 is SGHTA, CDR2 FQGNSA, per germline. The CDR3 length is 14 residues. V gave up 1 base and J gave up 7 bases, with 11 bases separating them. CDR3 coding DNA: TGTGCCAGCAGCTTAGGCACTAGCATTAATGAGCAGTTCTTC. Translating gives CASSLGTSINEQFF.

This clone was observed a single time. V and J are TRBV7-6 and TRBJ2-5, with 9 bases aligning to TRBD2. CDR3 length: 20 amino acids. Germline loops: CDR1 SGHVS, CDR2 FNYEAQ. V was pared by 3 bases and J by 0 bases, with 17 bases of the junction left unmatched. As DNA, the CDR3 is TGTGCCAGCAGCTTTTCGCTAAGCGAGCGGGGGGCACTATACCAAGAGACCCAGTACTTC. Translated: CASSFSLSERGALYQETQYF.

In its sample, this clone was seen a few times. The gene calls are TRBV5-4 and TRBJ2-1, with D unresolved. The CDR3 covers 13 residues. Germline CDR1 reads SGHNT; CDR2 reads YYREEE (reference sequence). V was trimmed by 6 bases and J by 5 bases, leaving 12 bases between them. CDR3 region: CASTHGSHNEQFF. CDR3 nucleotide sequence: TGTGCCAGCACCCACGGGTCCCACAATGAGCAGTTCTTC.

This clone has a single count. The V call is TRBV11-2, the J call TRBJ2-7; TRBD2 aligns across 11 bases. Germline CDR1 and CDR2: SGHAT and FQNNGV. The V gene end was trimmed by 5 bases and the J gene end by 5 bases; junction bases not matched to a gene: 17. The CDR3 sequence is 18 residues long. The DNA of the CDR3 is TGTGCCAGCAGCACGAGCGGGGCTAGCGGGGGGTTCCTAAACGAGCAGTACTTC. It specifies CASSTSGASGGFLNEQYF.

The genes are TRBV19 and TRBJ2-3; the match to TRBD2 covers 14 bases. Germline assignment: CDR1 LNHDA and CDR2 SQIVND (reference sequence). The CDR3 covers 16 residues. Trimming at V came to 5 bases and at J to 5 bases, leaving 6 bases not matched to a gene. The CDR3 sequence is CASSPRLAGGRDTQYF. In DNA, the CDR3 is TGTGCCAGTAGTCCCAGACTAGCGGGGGGGCGAGATACGCAGTATTTT.

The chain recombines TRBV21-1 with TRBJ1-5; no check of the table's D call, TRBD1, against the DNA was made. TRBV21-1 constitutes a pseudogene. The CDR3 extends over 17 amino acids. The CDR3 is CASSKGAVTGGSQPQHF. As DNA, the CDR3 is TGTGCCAGCAGCAAAGGGGCGGTGACAGGGGGTAGTCAGCCCCAGCATTTT.